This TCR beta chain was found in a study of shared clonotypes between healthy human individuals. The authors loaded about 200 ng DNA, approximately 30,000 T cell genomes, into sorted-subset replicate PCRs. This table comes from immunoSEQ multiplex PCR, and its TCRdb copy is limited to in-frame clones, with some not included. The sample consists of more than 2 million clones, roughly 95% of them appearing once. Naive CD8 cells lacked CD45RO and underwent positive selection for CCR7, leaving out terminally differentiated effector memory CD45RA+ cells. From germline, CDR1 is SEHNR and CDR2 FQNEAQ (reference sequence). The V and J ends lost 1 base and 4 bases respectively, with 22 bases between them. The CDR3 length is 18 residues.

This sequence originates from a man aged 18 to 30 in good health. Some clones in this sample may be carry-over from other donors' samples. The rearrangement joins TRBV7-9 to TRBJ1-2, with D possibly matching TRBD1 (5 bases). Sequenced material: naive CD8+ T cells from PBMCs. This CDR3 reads CASSLVHGGANPFYGYTF. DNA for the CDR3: TGTGCCAGCAGCTTAGTTCATGGTGGGGCCAATCCCTTCTATGGCTACACCTTC.